These 17 T cell receptor beta chains originate from one sample sequenced in a study of shared clonotypes between healthy human individuals. The data were produced by immunoSEQ multiplex PCR, yet TCRdb's version contains in-frame clones alone and is incomplete. The sample contains around 1.1 million clones, around three quarters of which appear only once. Material for sequencing was memory CD4+ T cells from PBMCs. This sample's subset: CD45RA-negative fraction. The receptors come from a man younger than 35 in good health. Some clones in this sample may be carry-over from other donors' samples.

The genes are TRBV20-1 and TRBJ2-7; no firm D call. Per germline, CDR1 DFQATT and CDR2 SNEGSKA (reference sequence). Trimming removed 5 bases from V and 4 bases from J, with 6 bases in between. This CDR3 region has 10 residues. CDR3 in amino acids: CSAFRYEQYF. The CDR3 bases are TGCAGTGCTTTCCGTTACGAGCAGTACTTC.

The chain employs TRBV19 and TRBJ2-2; D remains ambiguous. Germline V gives CDR1 LNHDA, CDR2 SQIVND (reference sequence). V lost 5 bases and J lost 3, with 10 bases in between. The CDR3 spans 14 residues. The CDR3 DNA reads as TGTGCCAGTAGTTATTCACGGGACACCGGGGAGCTGTTTTTT. As protein: CASSYSRDTGELFF.

This chain uses TRBV7-3 with TRBJ2-2, with 8 bases aligning to TRBD1. Per germline, CDR1 SGHTA and CDR2 FQGTGA. The CDR3 loop spans 17 amino acids. J was trimmed by 0 bases and V by 2 bases; bases with no gene match: 5. The DNA of the CDR3 is TGTGCCAGCAGCTTATTGGGGACAGGTTCGAACACCGGGGAGCTGTTTTTT. Translation: CASSLLGTGSNTGELFF.

This chain links TRBV2 with TRBJ2-5; tentatively, D is TRBD1 or TRBD2 (5 bases each). Germline CDR1 SNHLY, CDR2 FYNNEI. The CDR3 consists of 15 residues. The V and J ends lost 6 bases and 3 bases respectively, with 17 bases between them. CDR3 sequence reads: CASSTGTDNEETQYF. The CDR3, as DNA: TGTGCCAGCAGCACCGGGACGGATAACGAAGAGACCCAGTACTTC.

V usage is TRBV7-9 and J usage is TRBJ2-1; 16 bases fit TRBD2. Germline V gene lookup returns CDR1 SEHNR and CDR2 FQNEAQ (reference sequence). V gave up 5 bases and J gave up 3 bases; unmatched junction bases: 4. This CDR3 comprises 17 residues. CDR3: CASSMGTSGRVYNEQFF. The CDR3 DNA reads as TGTGCCAGCAGCATGGGGACTAGCGGGAGGGTCTACAATGAGCAGTTCTTC.

J is TRBJ2-7 and V is TRBV7-8; TRBD2 agrees at 16 bases. This CDR3 comprises 18 residues. From germline, CDR1 is SGHVS and CDR2 FQNEAQ. With 5 bases clipped from V and 5 bases from J, the junction kept 12 bases outside the gene matches. CDR3 sequence reads: CASSPGLAGGRFWDEQYF. The DNA of the CDR3 is TGTGCCAGCAGCCCGGGACTAGCGGGAGGGCGTTTCTGGGACGAGCAGTACTTC.

This chain uses TRBV7-9 with TRBJ2-1, with unresolved D. Per the germline V gene, CDR1 is SEHNR and CDR2 is FQNEAQ (reference sequence). The V end was cut by 2 bases, the J end by 0 bases, with 8 bases between. The CDR3 length is 15 residues. CDR3 sequence: CASSLSTSSYNEQFF. The DNA for the CDR3 is TGTGCCAGCAGCTTAAGTACGAGCTCCTACAATGAGCAGTTCTTC.

The chain joins TRBV7-8 to TRBJ2-2; 7 nucleotides align to TRBD2. The V and J ends lost 2 bases and 4 bases, in that order; junction bases with no gene match: 10. The CDR3 sequence is 17 residues long. CDR1 and CDR2 from the germline V gene are SGHVS and FQNEAQ. In DNA form, the CDR3 reads TGTGCCAGCAGCTTACGTGGCGGCGGGAGAAGCACCGGGGAGCTGTTTTTT. Its protein is CASSLRGGGRSTGELFF.

The chain joins TRBV7-8 to TRBJ2-5; a weak D match, TRBD2 (6 bases). Trimming took 3 bases from V and 3 from J, leaving 11 bases between them. CDR1 and CDR2 (germline): SGHVS, FQNEAQ. This CDR3 spans 14 amino acids. CDR3 protein: CASSFRLDEETQYF. The CDR3 nucleotides read TGTGCCAGCAGCTTTCGACTAGACGAAGAGACCCAGTACTTC.

The chain couples TRBV7-3 to TRBJ2-2, with TRBD2 identical over 7 bases. Per the germline V gene, CDR1 is SGHTA and CDR2 is FQGTGA. With V trimmed by 1 base and J by 1 base, 3 bases remained unmatched. The CDR3 spans 16 residues. This CDR3 reads CASSLNGLGNTGELFF. CDR3 nucleotide sequence: TGTGCCAGCAGCTTAAACGGACTAGGGAACACCGGGGAGCTGTTTTTT.

The chain is built from TRBV9 and TRBJ2-7; 9 nucleotides agree with TRBD2. The ends lost 4 bases at V and 6 bases at J; junction bases unmatched: 8. This CDR3 region has 14 residues. The germline V gene encodes CDR1 SGDLS and CDR2 YYNGEE. CDR3 nucleotide sequence: TGTGCCAGCAGCTCCCGGGGACTAGCCTCCGAGCAGTACTTC. This sequence encodes CASSSRGLASEQYF.

This clone was observed once. The genes are TRBV11-2 and TRBJ2-5; D is possibly TRBD1 (5 bases). Germline CDR1 and CDR2: SGHAT and FQNNGV. V lost 2 bases and J 0 bases, leaving 13 bases between the germline ends. The CDR3 is 16 amino acids. The chain's CDR3 is CASSLQGGLYQETQYF. For the CDR3, the DNA is TGTGCCAGCAGCTTACAGGGTGGTCTGTACCAAGAGACCCAGTACTTC.

This chain links TRBV27 with TRBJ2-3; D is ambiguous. Germline CDR1 is MNHEY and CDR2 is SMNVEV (reference sequence). CDR3 length: 14 amino acids. V was clipped by 6 bases and J by 0 bases, with 10 bases between them. CDR3 in DNA: TGTGCCAGCAGGCGTTACGGGAGCACAGATACGCAGTATTTT. Its protein product is CASRRYGSTDTQYF.

J is TRBJ2-3 and V is TRBV6-4; 10 nucleotides agree with TRBD2. Germline V CDR1 and CDR2: MRHNA, SNTAGT. The CDR3 consists of 15 residues. Trimming cost V 5 bases and J 4 bases; bases outside gene matches: 6. CDR3 residues: CASSQAGGSSDTQYF. Written as DNA, the CDR3 is TGTGCCAGCAGTCAAGCGGGAGGGTCCTCAGATACGCAGTATTTT.

With respect to this clone: Distinct nucleotide sequences in the sample also encode this CDR3. This rearrangement joins TRBV6-5 to TRBJ1-4; the D is unclear. Trimming removed 0 bases at V and 7 bases at J, with 6 bases between. This CDR3 is 13 amino acids long. From germline, CDR1 is MNHEY and CDR2 SVGAGI. The chain's CDR3 is CASSYSPGEKLFF. Here the CDR3 DNA reads TGTGCCAGCAGTTACTCTCCGGGTGAAAAACTGTTTTTT.

The chain recombines TRBV7-3 with TRBJ2-1, with D unresolved. CDR1 is SGHTA, CDR2 FQGTGA, per germline. Trimming removed 5 bases at V and 2 bases at J, with 13 bases between. The CDR3 runs to 15 residues. This chain's CDR3 is CASSLSLGPYNEQFF. The DNA of the CDR3 is TGTGCCAGCAGCCTCTCCCTAGGGCCCTACAATGAGCAGTTCTTC.

The chain recombines TRBV11-2 with TRBJ1-2; D is unclear. Per the germline V gene, CDR1 is SGHAT and CDR2 is FQNNGV. This CDR3 has 14 residues. The V and J ends lost 1 base and 0 bases respectively, with 6 bases between them. CDR3 residues: CASSLGYTNYGYTF. Here the CDR3 DNA reads TGTGCCAGCAGCTTAGGCTACACTAACTATGGCTACACCTTC.